These T cell receptor beta chains were read from a single sample in a study of blood T cell repertoires in COVID-19. Sequenced by immunoSEQ multiplex PCR; TCRdb stores in-frame clones only, minus some. This sample has tens of thousands of clones, with about nine tenths found just once. What was sequenced was peripheral blood. Source of these receptors: a middle-aged man with active COVID-19. CDR3s include the opening cysteine and the closing phenylalanine or tryptophan. Fields, in order: D gene, J gene, clone size, V gene, CDR3 DNA, CDR3 protein. D genes are given only for firm matches. Clone size, where shown, is once, few, many, or a class for clones that have expanded.

TRBD2 TRBJ2-5 . TRBV5-1 TGCGCCAGCAGCTTGATGACTAGCGGGGCTCAAGAGACCCAGTACTTC CASSLMTSGAQETQYF
TRBD1 TRBJ2-1 . TRBV12-3/TRBV12-4 TGTGCCAGCAGTGGGGGACAGCCGTTCTTC CASSGGQPFF
. TRBJ2-7 . TRBV28 TGTGCCAGCAGCCCGAGAGGAAGCGCGCTTAACGAGCAGTACTTC CASSPRGSALNEQYF
. TRBJ2-7 . TRBV28 TGTGCCAGCAGTTTTGCGGGTGAATACGAGCAGTACTTC CASSFAGEYEQYF
. TRBJ2-7 once TRBV28 TGTGCCAGCAGTTTAGAACAGGGAATCCACGAGCAGTACTTC CASSLEQGIHEQYF
TRBD1 TRBJ2-5 . TRBV5-5 TGTGCCAGCAGCTCCACAGGGGGCGAGGAGACCCAGTACTTC CASSSTGGEETQYF
. TRBJ2-7 . TRBV4-3 TGCGCCAGCAGCCAAGAACGTGCGGGAACCTACGAGCAGTACTTC CASSQERAGTYEQYF
. TRBJ2-3 . TRBV19 TGTGCCAGTAGTATTGGACTCCCAGATACGCAGTATTTT CASSIGLPDTQYF
. TRBJ1-1 . TRBV7-9 TGTGCCAGCAGCTTAGAATTGGGGGGGAACACTGAAGCTTTCTTT CASSLELGGNTEAFF
. TRBJ2-3 . TRBV4-3 TGCGCCAGCAGCCAAGATCAAATCTGGCGGGTGACAGATACGCAGTATTTT CASSQDQIWRVTDTQYF
TRBD2 TRBJ2-1 . TRBV11-2 TGTGCCAGCAGCTTGGAGGGACTAGCCAATGAGCAGTTCTTC CASSLEGLANEQFF
. TRBJ2-7 . TRBV4-1 TGCGCCAGCAGCCAAGAAGGGTTCCCAGGGGTAGGCGAGCAGTACTTC CASSQEGFPGVGEQYF
TRBD1 TRBJ1-5 . TRBV7-2 TGTGCCAGCAGCTCGGACAGGGCTCAGCCCCAGCATTTT CASSSDRAQPQHF
. TRBJ2-7 . TRBV29-1 TGCAGCGTTGTGGGCCACGAGCAGTACTTC CSVVGHEQYF
TRBD1 TRBJ2-7 . TRBV9 TGTGCCAGCAGCGATGGGACAGGGCCTGACGAGCAGTACTTC CASSDGTGPDEQYF
. TRBJ2-7 . TRBV24-1 TGTGCCACCAGTGATCTAGGGGACGAGCAGTACTTC CATSDLGDEQYF
. TRBJ2-3 few TRBV12-5 TGTGCTAGTGCCCTCTTAGCGAGCAACACAGATACGCAGTATTTT CASALLASNTDTQYF
TRBD2 TRBJ2-7 . TRBV29-1 TGCAGCGCGCTTAGCGGGAGGTCCTCCTACGAGCAGTACTTC CSALSGRSSYEQYF
. TRBJ1-5 . TRBV28 TGTGCCTGCCAGGGGCCGGGGAATAGCAATCAGCCCCAGCATTTT CACQGPGNSNQPQHF
. TRBJ1-4 once TRBV7-6 TGTGCCAGCAGCCAGATGACAGCAGCAACTAATGAAAAACTGTTTTTT CASSQMTAATNEKLFF
. TRBJ1-5 . TRBV6-1 TGTGCCAGCAGTGGGGGCTTAGGACAGATGAATCAGCCCCAGCATTTT CASSGGLGQMNQPQHF
. TRBJ2-5 . TRBV9 TGTGCCAGCAGCGTCGGCGGCCGCAACCCCCAAGAGACCCAGTACTTC CASSVGGRNPQETQYF
TRBD2 TRBJ2-7 . TRBV4-3 TGCGCCAGCAGCCAAGACCCGGGAGGGTCCTACGAGCAGTACTTC CASSQDPGGSYEQYF
TRBD2 TRBJ2-1 . TRBV19 TGTGCCAGTAGTATGTCGAGCGGGAGGGCCTACAATGAGCAGTTCTTC CASSMSSGRAYNEQFF
TRBD2 TRBJ2-1 . TRBV29-1 TGCAGCGTTGGGGGGGGGACTAGCGGGATCCGGTACAATGAGCAGTTCTTC CSVGGGTSGIRYNEQFF
. TRBJ1-6 . TRBV4-1 TGCGCCAGCAGCCAAGACCTGGGCAGTCCCCTCCACTTT CASSQDLGSPLHF